The 8 T cell receptor beta chains below all came from one sample that was sequenced in a study of vaccination and CD4 T cells after COVID-19. Regarding treatment: roughly ten-day PBMC culture with coronavirus spike peptide pools or control peptides (ViraFEST assay). CD4+ T-cell collection from the unexposed donor predated the COVID-19 pandemic (2011-2018). Cultured CD4+ T cells had their DNA profiled by the Oncomine TCR Beta short-read assay. One entry per CDR3 protein, called by TCRdb with MiXCR from the PCR reads. The table has over 3,000 distinct CDR3 sequences, under 30% seen once; the top ten hold roughly 25%. For these receptors, no antigen is known. The sequenced material came from CD4+ T cells from blood, cultured in vitro. These receptors originate from a human donor in good health.

The chain couples TRBV7-9 to TRBJ1-5; D remains ambiguous. Trimming pared 3 bases from V and 4 bases from J, leaving 4 bases between. This CDR3 has 12 amino acids. CDR1 is SEHNR and CDR2 is FQNEAQ in the germline V gene (reference sequence). CDR3 sequence (DNA): TGTGCCAGCAGCTTCCAGAATCAGCCCCAGCATTTT. This encodes CASSFQNQPQHF.

This clonotype is categorized as medium-sized. The chain combines TRBV6-1 with TRBJ1-2, with TRBD1 identical over 10 bases. The V gene's germline CDR1 is MNHNS and CDR2 SASEGT. The ends lost 6 bases at V and 14 bases at J; junction bases unmatched: 18. CDR3 length equals 15 residues. The CDR3 protein is CASSASGGQGFTRTF. In DNA, the CDR3 is TGTGCCAGCAGCGCCTCAGGGGGACAGGGGTTCACGAGAACCTTC.

V gene TRBV2 combines with J gene TRBJ2-3; 15 bases are a match to TRBD2. This CDR3 comprises 17 residues. Germline V gene sequence: CDR1 SNHLY, CDR2 FYNNEI. Unmatched junction bases numbered 6, after V lost 6 bases and J lost 2 bases. CDR3 protein: CASRKGLAGGSTDTQYF. DNA for the CDR3: TGTGCCAGCAGGAAGGGACTAGCGGGAGGCTCCACAGATACGCAGTATTTT.

Within the sample, this clonotype is large. V usage is TRBV7-2 and J usage is TRBJ1-5; D unresolved. The V end was cut by 5 bases, the J end by 5 bases, with 19 bases between. This CDR3 contains 16 residues. CDR1 is SGHTA and CDR2 is FQGNSA in the germline V gene. The CDR3 protein is CASSLRPPPNDQPQHF. The CDR3 DNA sequence: TGTGCCAGCAGCCTTAGGCCCCCACCGAACGATCAGCCCCAGCATTTT.

Only a few counts were recorded for this clonotype. The chain combines TRBV4-1 with TRBJ1-2; a weak D match, TRBD1 (6 bases). Trimming took 4 bases from V and 11 from J, leaving 32 bases between them. CDR1 and CDR2 from the germline V gene are MGHRA and YSYEKL. The CDR3 loop spans 18 amino acids. Here the CDR3 DNA reads TGCGCCAGCAGCCCCGCGGGGGGCGTTCGGTCGGGACCGTTGGGGTACACCTTC. It yields the protein CASSPAGGVRSGPLGYTF.

This clonotype has only a few counts. The chain joins TRBV20-1 to TRBJ2-2; 8 bases are shared with TRBD2. Trimming took 6 bases from V and 7 from J; bases not matched to a gene: 13. Germline CDR1 DFQATT, CDR2 SNEGSKA (reference sequence). CDR3 size: 15 residues. The CDR3 DNA sequence: TGCAGTGCCAGCTACGAGCGGGAGAGGATCGGGGAGCTGTTTTTT. This translates into CSASYERERIGELFF.

The chain is built from TRBV18 and TRBJ1-5, with 8 bases lining up with TRBD1. The germline gives CDR1 KGHSH, CDR2 LQKENI. CDR3 size: 15 residues. V lost 3 bases to trimming and J lost 5 bases; unmatched junction nucleotides: 6. As DNA, the CDR3 is TGTGCCAGCTCACCGACAGGGGCCAAGGATCAGCCCCAGCATTTT. It encodes CASSPTGAKDQPQHF.

This clonotype came up a few times. The V gene is TRBV5-1, the J gene TRBJ2-3; 13 bases are shared with TRBD2. Germline V gives CDR1 SGHRS, CDR2 YFSETQ. V was pared by 7 bases and J by 2 bases, with 7 bases of the junction left unmatched. This CDR3 is 16 amino acids long. As DNA, the CDR3 is TGCGCCAGCGGACAGGGACTAGCGGGGTCCACAGATACGCAGTATTTT. It translates to CASGQGLAGSTDTQYF.